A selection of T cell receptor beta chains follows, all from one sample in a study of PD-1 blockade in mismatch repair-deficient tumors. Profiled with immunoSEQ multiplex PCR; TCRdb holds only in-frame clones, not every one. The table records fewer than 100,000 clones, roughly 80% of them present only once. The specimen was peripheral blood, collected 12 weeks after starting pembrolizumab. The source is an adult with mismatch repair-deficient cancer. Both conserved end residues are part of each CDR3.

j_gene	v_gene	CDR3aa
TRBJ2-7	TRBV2	CASRGGTSGRSYEQYF
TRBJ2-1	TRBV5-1	CASSLRNEQFF
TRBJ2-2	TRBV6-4	CASSEGSGELFF
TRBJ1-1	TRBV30	CAWSRTGDAFF
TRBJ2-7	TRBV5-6	CASTLGQGPYEQYF
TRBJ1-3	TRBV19	CASRKGEGAPLSSGNTIYF
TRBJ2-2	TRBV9	CASSVVGGTGELFF
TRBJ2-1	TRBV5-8	CASSLGTSAYNEQFF
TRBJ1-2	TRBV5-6	CASSFFGAGYTF
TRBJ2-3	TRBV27	CASSFGSGGPDTQYF
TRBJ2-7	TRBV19	CASSAVGGVGEQYF
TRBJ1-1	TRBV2	CASSELPNTEAFF
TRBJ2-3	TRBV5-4	CASSPQGGASTDTQYF
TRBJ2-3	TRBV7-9	CASSSLSGSDTQYF
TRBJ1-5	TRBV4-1	CASSQGARDRAFNQPQHF
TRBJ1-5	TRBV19	CASSIVQGANQPQHF
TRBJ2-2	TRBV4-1	CASSQVTGRRLNTGELFF
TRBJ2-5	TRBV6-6	CASSPDVEAQYF
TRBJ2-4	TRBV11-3	CASSLEWAGPAKNIQYF
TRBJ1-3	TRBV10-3	CAISAQEHTIYF
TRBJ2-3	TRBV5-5	CASSIQGGTDTQYF
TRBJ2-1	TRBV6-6	CASSRTSYNEQFF
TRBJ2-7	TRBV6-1	CASNLVGQGDYEQYF
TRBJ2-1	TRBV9	CASSPMGDSSNEQFF
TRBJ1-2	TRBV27	CASSLLQGADGYTF
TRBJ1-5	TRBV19	CASSIGPTGNQPQHF
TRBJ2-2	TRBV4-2	CASSQKRSGTANTGELFF
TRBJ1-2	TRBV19	CASRDRENYGYTF
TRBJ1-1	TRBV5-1	CASSQGQGGTEAFF
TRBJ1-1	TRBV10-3	CAISGSTGFGTEAFF
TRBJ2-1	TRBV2	CASRLRLGPFNNEQFF
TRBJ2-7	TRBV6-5	CASSTPSESYEQYF
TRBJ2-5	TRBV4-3	CASSRKTSGFQETQYF
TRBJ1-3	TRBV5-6	CASSSRTGSGNTIYF
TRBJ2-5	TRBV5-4	CASSVWSIRETQYF
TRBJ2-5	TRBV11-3	CASSLEETQYF